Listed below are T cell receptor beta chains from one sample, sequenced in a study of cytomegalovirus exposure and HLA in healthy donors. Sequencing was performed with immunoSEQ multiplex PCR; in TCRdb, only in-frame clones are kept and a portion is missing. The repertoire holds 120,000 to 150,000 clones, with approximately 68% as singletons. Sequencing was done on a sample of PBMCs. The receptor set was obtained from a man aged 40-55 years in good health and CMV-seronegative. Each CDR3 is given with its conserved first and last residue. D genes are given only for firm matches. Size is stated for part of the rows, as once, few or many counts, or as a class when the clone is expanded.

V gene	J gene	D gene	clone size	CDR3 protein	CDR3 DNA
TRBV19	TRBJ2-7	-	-	CASSIRAGTYEQYF	TGTGCCAGTAGTATCCGGGCAGGGACTTACGAGCAGTACTTC
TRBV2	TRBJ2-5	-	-	CASIIGPGDLETQYF	TGTGCCAGCATTATCGGCCCAGGTGATCTGGAGACCCAGTACTTC
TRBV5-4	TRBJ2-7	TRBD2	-	CASRAGLAGDHYEQYF	TGTGCCAGCAGGGCGGGACTAGCGGGAGACCACTACGAGCAGTACTTC
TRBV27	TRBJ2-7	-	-	CASSLSQGRPYEQYF	TGTGCCAGCAGTTTATCCCAGGGGCGCCCCTACGAGCAGTACTTC
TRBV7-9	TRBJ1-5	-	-	CASSLYRARTGQPQHF	TGTGCCAGCAGCTTATACAGGGCCCGAACGGGGCAGCCCCAGCATTTT
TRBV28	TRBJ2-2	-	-	CASLERFNTGELFF	TGTGCCAGCCTGGAGAGATTTAACACCGGGGAGCTGTTTTTT
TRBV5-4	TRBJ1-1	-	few	CASRAYNLGDGTEAFF	TGTGCCAGCAGAGCCTACAACTTAGGGGATGGCACTGAAGCTTTCTTT
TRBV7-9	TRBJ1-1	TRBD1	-	CASSPVQGANTEAFF	TGTGCCAGCAGCCCAGTACAGGGGGCGAACACTGAAGCTTTCTTT
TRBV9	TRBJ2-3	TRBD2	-	CASSVRLAGLSDTQYF	TGTGCCAGCAGCGTCCGACTAGCGGGATTATCAGATACGCAGTATTTT
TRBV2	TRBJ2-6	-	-	CASNLYSVLTF	TGTGCCAGCAATCTTTATAGCGTCCTGACTTTC
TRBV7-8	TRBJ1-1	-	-	CASSLDRDEAFF	TGTGCCAGCAGCCTTGACCGGGATGAAGCTTTCTTT
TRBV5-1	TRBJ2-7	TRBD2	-	CASSTEGLARPPYEQYF	TGCGCCAGCAGCACGGAAGGACTAGCGCGCCCCCCCTACGAGCAGTACTTC
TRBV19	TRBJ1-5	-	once	CASGRGQYNQPQHF	TGTGCCAGTGGCCGAGGACAGTACAATCAGCCCCAGCATTTT
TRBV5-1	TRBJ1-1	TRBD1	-	CASSYSTGVPEAFF	TGCGCCAGCAGTTACTCAACAGGGGTCCCTGAAGCTTTCTTT
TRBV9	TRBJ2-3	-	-	CASTLWGLFTDTQYF	TGTGCCAGCACCCTATGGGGACTCTTCACAGATACGCAGTATTTT
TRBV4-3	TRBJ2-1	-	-	CASSQDWRRSNEQFF	TGCGCCAGCAGCCAAGATTGGAGGCGCAGCAATGAGCAGTTCTTC
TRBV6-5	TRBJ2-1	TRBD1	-	CASSSYLTGSDEQFF	TGTGCCAGCAGTTCCTACCTGACAGGGAGTGATGAGCAGTTCTTC
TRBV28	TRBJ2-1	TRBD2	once	CASSYLAGGEEQFF	TGTGCCAGCAGTTACCTAGCGGGAGGCGAGGAGCAGTTCTTC
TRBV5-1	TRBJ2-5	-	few	CASSWDIQETQYF	TGCGCCAGCAGCTGGGACATTCAAGAGACCCAGTACTTC
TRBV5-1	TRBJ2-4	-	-	CASSDGGAKNIQYF	TGCGCCAGCAGCGACGGAGGGGCCAAAAACATTCAGTACTTC
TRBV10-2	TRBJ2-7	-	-	CASKEGLDSYEQYF	TGCGCCAGTAAGGAAGGCCTCGACAGCTACGAGCAGTACTTC
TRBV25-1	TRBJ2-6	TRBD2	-	CASSDPGRDYSGANVLTF	TGTGCCAGCAGTGATCCTGGCAGGGACTACTCTGGGGCCAACGTCCTGACTTTC
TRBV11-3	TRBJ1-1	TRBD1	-	CASSYGTGSAFF	TGTGCCAGCAGCTATGGGACAGGTTCAGCTTTCTTT
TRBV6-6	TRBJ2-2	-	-	CASSRRGEDTGELFF	TGTGCCAGCAGCCGCAGGGGGGAGGACACCGGGGAGCTGTTTTTT
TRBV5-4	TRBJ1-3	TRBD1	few	CASSNGQVRGNTIYF	TGTGCCAGCAGTAATGGACAGGTGCGGGGAAACACCATATATTTT
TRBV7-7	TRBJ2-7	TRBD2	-	CASSPRSSGIYEQYF	TGTGCCAGCAGCCCCCGCTCTAGCGGGATCTACGAGCAGTACTTC
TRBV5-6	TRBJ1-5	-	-	CASSLYGGLGQPQHF	TGTGCCAGCAGCCTCTACGGGGGTTTGGGTCAGCCCCAGCATTTT
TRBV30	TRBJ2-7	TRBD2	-	CACKRTSGYLSYEQYF	TGTGCCTGTAAAAGGACTAGCGGGTACCTCTCCTACGAGCAGTACTTC
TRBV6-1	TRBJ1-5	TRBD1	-	CASSEVPGQGKGPQHF	TGTGCCAGCAGTGAAGTGCCGGGACAGGGAAAGGGGCCCCAGCATTTT
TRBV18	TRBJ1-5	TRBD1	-	CASSSGGGGNQPQNF	TGTGCCAGCTCGTCAGGGGGTGGGGGCAATCAGCCCCAGAATTTT
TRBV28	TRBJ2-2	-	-	CASSFLPTGNGELFF	TGTGCCAGCAGTTTCCTCCCCACTGGTAACGGGGAGCTGTTTTTT
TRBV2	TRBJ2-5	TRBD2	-	CASRTMASGGHQETQYF	TGTGCCAGCAGGACTATGGCTAGCGGGGGGCACCAAGAGACCCAGTACTTC
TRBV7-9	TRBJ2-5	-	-	CASSPPGEQYF	TGTGCCAGCAGCCCCCCCGGAGAGCAGTACTTC
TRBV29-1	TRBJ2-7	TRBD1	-	CSVETGTGVRTYEQYF	TGTAGCGTTGAAACCGGGACAGGGGTTCGGACCTACGAGCAGTACTTC
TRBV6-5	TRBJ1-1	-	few	CASSQGILDTEAFF	TGTGCCAGCAGTCAGGGGATTCTGGACACTGAAGCTTTCTTT
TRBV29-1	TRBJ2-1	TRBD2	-	CSIWTSGMGEQFF	TGCAGCATTTGGACTAGCGGGATGGGGGAGCAGTTCTTC
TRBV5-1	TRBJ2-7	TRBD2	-	CASSSAGLARTSYEQYF	TGCGCCAGCAGCTCGGCCGGACTAGCCCGAACATCCTACGAGCAGTACTTC
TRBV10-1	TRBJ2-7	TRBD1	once	CASSDSYRGNEQYF	TGCGCCAGCAGTGATTCATACAGGGGCAACGAGCAGTACTTC
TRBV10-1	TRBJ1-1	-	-	CASSKSQENTEAFF	TGCGCCAGCAGTAAGTCGCAGGAGAACACTGAAGCTTTCTTT
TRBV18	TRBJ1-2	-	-	CASSPGGNYGYTF	TGTGCCAGCTCACCAGGAGGGAACTATGGCTACACCTTC
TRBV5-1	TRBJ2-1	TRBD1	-	CASSLGQGVSYNEQFF	TGCGCCAGCAGCTTAGGGCAGGGGGTATCCTACAATGAGCAGTTCTTC
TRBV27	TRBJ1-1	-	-	CASSFRGRNTEAFF	TGTGCCAGCAGTTTCAGAGGCAGGAACACTGAAGCTTTCTTT
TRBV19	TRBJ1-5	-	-	CASSIEWGSPQHF	TGTGCCAGTAGTATAGAATGGGGCAGCCCCCAGCATTTT
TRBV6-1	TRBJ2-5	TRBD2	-	CASSESFLAGGRETQYF	TGTGCCAGCAGTGAATCCTTTCTAGCGGGGGGTAGAGAGACCCAGTACTTC
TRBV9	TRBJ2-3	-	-	CASSVGRGPGTDTQYF	TGTGCCAGCAGCGTAGGAAGAGGCCCAGGGACAGATACGCAGTATTTT
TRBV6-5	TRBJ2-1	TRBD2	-	CASSAGTSRNEQFF	TGTGCCAGCAGCGCCGGGACTAGTAGGAATGAGCAGTTCTTC
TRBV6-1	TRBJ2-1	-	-	CASSEGDSNEQFF	TGTGCCAGCAGTGAAGGAGACAGCAATGAGCAGTTCTTC
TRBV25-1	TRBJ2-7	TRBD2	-	CASSSGSSYEQYF	TGTGCCAGCTCTAGCGGAAGCTCCTACGAGCAGTACTTC
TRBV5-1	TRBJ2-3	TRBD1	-	CASSPLGGTGRTSTDTQYF	TGCGCCAGCAGCCCACTGGGTGGGACAGGAAGGACTAGCACAGATACGCAGTATTTT
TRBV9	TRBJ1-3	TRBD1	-	CASSVDPGTGNTIYF	TGTGCCAGCAGCGTAGACCCCGGGACAGGGAACACCATATATTTT
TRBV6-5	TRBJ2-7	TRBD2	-	CASSYSRGRGSYEQYF	TGTGCCAGCAGTTACTCGCGGGGGAGAGGGTCCTACGAGCAGTACTTC
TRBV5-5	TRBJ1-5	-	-	CASSSLGDSNQPQHF	TGTGCCAGCAGCTCGCTGGGAGATAGCAATCAGCCCCAGCATTTT
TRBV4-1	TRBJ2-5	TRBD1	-	CASSPGTGEVETQYF	TGCGCCAGCAGCCCAGGGACAGGGGAGGTAGAGACCCAGTACTTC